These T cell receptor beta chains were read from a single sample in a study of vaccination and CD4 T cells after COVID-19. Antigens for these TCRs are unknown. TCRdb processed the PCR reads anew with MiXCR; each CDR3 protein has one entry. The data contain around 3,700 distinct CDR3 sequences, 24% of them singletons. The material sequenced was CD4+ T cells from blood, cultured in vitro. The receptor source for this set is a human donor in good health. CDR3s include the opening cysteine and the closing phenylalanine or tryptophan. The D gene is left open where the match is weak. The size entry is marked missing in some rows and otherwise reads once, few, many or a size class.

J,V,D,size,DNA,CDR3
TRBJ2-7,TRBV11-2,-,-,TGTGCCAGCAGCCCCGGGGCAGGGGTTCTCTACGAGCAGTACTTC,CASSPGAGVLYEQYF
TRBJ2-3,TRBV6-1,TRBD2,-,TGTGCCAGCAGTATTATGACTAGCGGGGGGGGAGATACGCAGTATTTT,CASSIMTSGGGDTQYF
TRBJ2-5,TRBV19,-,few,TGTGCCAGTAGTAGATCAGGGGCGTCCCAGTACTTC,CASSRSGASQYF
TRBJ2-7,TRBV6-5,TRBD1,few,TGTGCCAGCAGTTACCGAGGGACAGGGGGATTCGAGCAGTACTTC,CASSYRGTGGFEQYF
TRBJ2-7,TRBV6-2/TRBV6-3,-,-,TGTGCCAGCAGTTACACCGGCGAGCAGTACTTC,CASSYTGEQYF
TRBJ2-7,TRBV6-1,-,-,TGTGCCAGCACCCTGGGGGTGAGGGCTATTATACGAGAGCAGTACTTC,CASTLGVRAIIREQYF
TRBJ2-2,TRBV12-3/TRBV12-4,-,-,TGTGCCAGCAGCCGGACAGGGGAGCTGTTTTTT,CASSRTGELFF
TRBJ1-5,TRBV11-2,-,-,TGTGCCAGCAGCTTAGGGAGCAATCAGCCCCAGCATTTT,CASSLGSNQPQHF
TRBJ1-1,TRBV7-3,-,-,TGCGCCAGCAGCCACAAGATATGGGACCGCCGTCCTGAAGCTTTCTTT,CASSHKIWDRRPEAFF
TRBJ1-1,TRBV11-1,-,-,TGTGCCAGCAGCTTATCCACCGGACGCACTGAAGCTTTCTTT,CASSLSTGRTEAFF
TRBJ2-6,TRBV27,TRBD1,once,TGTGCCAGCAGTTACCGAACGACAGGGACCGGGGCCAACGTCCTGACTTTC,CASSYRTTGTGANVLTF
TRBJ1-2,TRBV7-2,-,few,TGTGCCAGCAGCCAACCGTCCTATGGCTACACCTTC,CASSQPSYGYTF
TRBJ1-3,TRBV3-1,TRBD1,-,TGTGCCAGCAGCCACTTAACAGGGGGGGTATCTGGAAACACCATATATTTT,CASSHLTGGVSGNTIYF
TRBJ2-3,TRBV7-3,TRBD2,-,TGTGCCAGCAGCTCCCCCGGGGGGTCAGATACGCAGTATTTT,CASSSPGGSDTQYF
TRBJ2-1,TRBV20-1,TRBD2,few,TGCAGTGCTAGGGGACTAGCGGGTGAGGACTACAATGAGCAGTTCTTC,CSARGLAGEDYNEQFF
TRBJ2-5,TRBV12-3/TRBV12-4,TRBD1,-,TGTGCCAGCAGATTGGGGACAGGGCAAGAGACCCAGTACTTC,CASRLGTGQETQYF
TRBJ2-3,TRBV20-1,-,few,TGCAGTGCTGTTTCAGGAAGTGGCATGGATACGCAGTATTTT,CSAVSGSGMDTQYF
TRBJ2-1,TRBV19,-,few,TGTGCCAGTATGAAGCGGGCGAGCTCCTACAATGAGCAGTTCTTC,CASMKRASSYNEQFF
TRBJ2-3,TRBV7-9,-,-,TGTGCCAGCAGCCTCCCGGGGTTCCCAGATACGCAGTATTTT,CASSLPGFPDTQYF
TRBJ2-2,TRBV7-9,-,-,TGTGCCACACAAGAGCAGGGGGGTCACGGGGAGCTGTTTTTT,CATQEQGGHGELFF
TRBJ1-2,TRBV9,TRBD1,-,TGTGCCAGCAACCCCCTACAGGGGGGGTATGGCTACACCTTC,CASNPLQGGYGYTF
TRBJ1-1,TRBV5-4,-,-,TGTGCCAGCAGCCTAGGGACGGGGATGAACACTGAAGCTTTCTTT,CASSLGTGMNTEAFF
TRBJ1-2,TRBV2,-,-,TGTGCCAGCAGTTTACAGGTTAACTATGGCTACACCTTC,CASSLQVNYGYTF
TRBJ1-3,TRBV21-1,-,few,TGTGCCAGCAGCCGTAAGAGGGGGGGCGCTGGAAACACCATATATTTT,CASSRKRGGAGNTIYF